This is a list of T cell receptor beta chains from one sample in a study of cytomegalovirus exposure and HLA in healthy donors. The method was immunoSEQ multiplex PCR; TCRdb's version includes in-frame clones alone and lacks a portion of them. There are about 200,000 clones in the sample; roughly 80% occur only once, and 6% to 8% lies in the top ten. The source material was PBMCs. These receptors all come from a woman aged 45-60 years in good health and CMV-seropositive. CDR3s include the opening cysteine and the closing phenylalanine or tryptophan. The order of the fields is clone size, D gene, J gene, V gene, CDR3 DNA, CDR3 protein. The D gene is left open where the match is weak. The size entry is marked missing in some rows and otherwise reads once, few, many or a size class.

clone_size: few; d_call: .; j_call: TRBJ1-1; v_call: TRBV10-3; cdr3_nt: TGTGCCACCGTTCTTGCGGAGAACACTGAAGCTTTCTTT; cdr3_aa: CATVLAENTEAFF
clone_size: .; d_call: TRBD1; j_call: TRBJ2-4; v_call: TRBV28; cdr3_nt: TGTGCCAGCAGAACAGGGGAGATTGGCAGTCAGTACTTC; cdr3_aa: CASRTGEIGSQYF
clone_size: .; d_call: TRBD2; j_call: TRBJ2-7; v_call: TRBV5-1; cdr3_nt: TGCGCCAGCAGCTTCGAAGCGGGAGCCTACGAGCAGTACTTC; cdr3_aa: CASSFEAGAYEQYF
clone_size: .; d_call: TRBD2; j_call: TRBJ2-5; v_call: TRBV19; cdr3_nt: TGTGCCAGTATCCCCAAAGGCCCCTTGACTAGCGGGGGACCTCGCACACAAGAGACCCAGTACTTC; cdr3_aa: CASIPKGPLTSGGPRTQETQYF
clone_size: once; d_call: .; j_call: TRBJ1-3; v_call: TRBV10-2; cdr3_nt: TGCGCCACCTTTGGAACAGTTGGAAACACCATATATTTT; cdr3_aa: CATFGTVGNTIYF
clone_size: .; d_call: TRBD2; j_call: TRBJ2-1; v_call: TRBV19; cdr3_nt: TGTGCCAGTAGTCGGGAGGTGACAATCTACAATGAGCAGTTCTTC; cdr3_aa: CASSREVTIYNEQFF
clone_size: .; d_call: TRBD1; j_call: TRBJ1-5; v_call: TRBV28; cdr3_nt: TGTGCCAGCAGTTTCTCAGGGGGTGGGCAGCCCCAGCATTTT; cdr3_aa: CASSFSGGGQPQHF
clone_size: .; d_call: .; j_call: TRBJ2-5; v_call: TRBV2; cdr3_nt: TGTGCCAGCAGTATACGGAGTCGGGAGACCCAGTACTTC; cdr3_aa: CASSIRSRETQYF
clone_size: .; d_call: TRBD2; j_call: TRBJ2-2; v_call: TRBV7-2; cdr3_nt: TGTGCCAGCAGCTTACGTAGCGGGAGTTGGCCCACCGGGGAGCTGTTTTTT; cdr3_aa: CASSLRSGSWPTGELFF
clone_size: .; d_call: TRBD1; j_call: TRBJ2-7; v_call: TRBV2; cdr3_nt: TGTGCCAGCGAGGGAAGGGACAGGGGAAGGGGCGGCTCCTACGAGCAGTACTTC; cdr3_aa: CASEGRDRGRGGSYEQYF
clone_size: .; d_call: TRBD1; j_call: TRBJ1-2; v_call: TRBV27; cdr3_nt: TGTGCCACCGCACCCATTGGACAGGGCGGGCAAGGCTACACCTTC; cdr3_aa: CATAPIGQGGQGYTF
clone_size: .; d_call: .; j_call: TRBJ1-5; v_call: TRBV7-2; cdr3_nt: TGTGCCAGCAGCCCCGAACCCACAGGTAGCAATCAGCCCCAGCATTTT; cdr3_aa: CASSPEPTGSNQPQHF
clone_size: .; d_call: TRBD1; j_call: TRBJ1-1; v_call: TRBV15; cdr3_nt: TGTGCCACCAGCATGACAGGGGAAGCTTTCTTT; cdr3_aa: CATSMTGEAFF
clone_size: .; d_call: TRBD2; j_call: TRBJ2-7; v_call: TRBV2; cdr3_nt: TGTGCCAGCAGTGGAGGGCGGGGGGGCAACGAGCAGTACTTC; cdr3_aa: CASSGGRGGNEQYF
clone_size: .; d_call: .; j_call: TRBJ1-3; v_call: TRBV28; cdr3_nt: TGTGCCAGCAGTCCCTCAGGGTTTTCTGGAAACACCATATATTTT; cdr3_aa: CASSPSGFSGNTIYF
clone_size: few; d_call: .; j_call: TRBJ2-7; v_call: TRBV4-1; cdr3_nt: TGCGCCAGCAGCCTCGGGTTGTCGAGTACCTACGAGCAGTACTTC; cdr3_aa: CASSLGLSSTYEQYF
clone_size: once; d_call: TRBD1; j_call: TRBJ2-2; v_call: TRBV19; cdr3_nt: TGTGCCAGTAGTCGACAGGGGACCGGGGAGCTGTTTTTT; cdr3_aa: CASSRQGTGELFF
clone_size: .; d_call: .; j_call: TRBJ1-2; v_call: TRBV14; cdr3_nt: TGTGCCAGCAGCCAATATACTAGTGGCTACACCTTC; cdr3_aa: CASSQYTSGYTF
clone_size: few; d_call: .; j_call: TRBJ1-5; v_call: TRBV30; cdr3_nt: TGTGCCTGGAGTGCGGGGGGCGTTCAGCCCCAGCATTTT; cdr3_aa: CAWSAGGVQPQHF
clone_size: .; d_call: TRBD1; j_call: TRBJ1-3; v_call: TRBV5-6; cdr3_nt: TGTGCCAGCAGCTGGACAGGGGAAGCTGGAAACACCATATATTTT; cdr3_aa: CASSWTGEAGNTIYF